This T cell receptor (beta chain) was recovered during a study of T cells after yellow fever vaccination. As TCR cDNA was made by 5'RACE template switching, a universal primer site and UMIs were added. MiXCR was run by TCRdb on the 5' RACE reads, yielding one entry per CDR3 protein. The sample lists some 670,000 distinct CDR3 sequences, around an eighth occurring once. CDR1 and CDR2 (germline): LGHNT, FRNRAP. V lost 6 bases to trimming and J lost 5 bases, with 13 bases between them. This CDR3 is built from 13 residues. The chain employs TRBV12-5 and TRBJ2-5; possibly TRBD1 for D (6 bases). The sequencing used PBMCs, collected on the day of the yellow fever booster vaccination. The TCR originated in a man aged 25 to 40 who received the YFV17D yellow fever vaccine. Written as DNA, the CDR3 is TGTGCTAGTGGGTCTGGGACATCCGAGACCCAGTACTTC. Residues: CASGSGTSETQYF. Full variable domain (rest looked up from reference TRBV12-5 and TRBJ2-5): DARVTQTPRHKVTEMGQEVTMRCQPILGHNTVFWYRQTMMQGLELLAYFRNRAPLDDSGMPKDRFSAEMPDATLATLKIQPSEPRDSAVYFCASGSGTSETQYFGPGTRLLVL.